This TCR beta chain is from a study of blood T cell repertoires in COVID-19 (TCRdb year 2020). Looking at the study overall: Samples from collaborators originated in the United States, Italy and Spain and spanned both the acute and convalescent phases of COVID-19. The material from the prospective study consisted of cDNA or gDNA derived from T cells, B-cell-depleted T cells, or PBMCs. The dataset comprised deeply sampled blood TCRbeta repertoires from subjects exposed to, actively infected with, or recovered from COVID-19. A freely available public database, intended as a resource for researchers studying the immune response to SARS-CoV-2, is where the repertoires were released. Samples came from the ongoing ImmuneRACE study (first 160 participants) plus 1,254 subjects from 6 global collaborators. Nearly every sample came with metadata listing a de-identified subject ID, COVID-19 status, age in years and sex. Where available, HLA class I and class II types were taken from metadata supplied by the sample provider and were not determined by assay-based typing. Paper-wide results and their limitations: Clinical and demographic metadata were provided uncurated, with the amount varying by source and participant.

The germline V gene supplies CDR1 ENHRY and CDR2 SYGVKD. V loses 5 bases of germline sequence and J loses 6 bases, and the interval between the two ends is 10 bases. The CDR3 goes from the cysteine to the phenylalanine over 13 residues. The read is trimmed to its CDR3 DNA, 39 bases read in frame from base 1. TCRbeta CDR3 regions were amplified from genomic DNA by means of the immunoSEQ Assay, a bias-controlled multiplex PCR. Regarding the original processing steps: The number of nucleated cells in each sample was estimated by amplification of reference gene primers within the assay. To quantify the absolute abundance of each unique TCRbeta CDR3 rearrangement, sequence reads were collapsed and filtered. For each sample, productive Simpson clonality was calculated as the square root of Simpson's diversity index across productive rearrangements. What TCRdb holds here is the immuneACCESS table cut down to in-frame rearrangements. Part of the clones is not present; checked against another copy, under half of the missing clones reflect an unresolved V gene, and the others are unexplained. V and J calls and clone size are those listed in that table; D and trimming were worked out from the DNA. The sample table lists 150,000 to 200,000 clones, 70% to 90% of them with a count of one. The ten largest clones add up to roughly 4% of the sample.

Each collaborating institution followed its own protocols to collect whole blood in K2EDTA tubes. For TCRbeta analysis, collaborator samples were shipped as frozen whole blood, as isolated PBMCs, or as DNA extracted from either sample type. A note on this clone: The antigen it recognizes is unknown. Base-call qualities are not available, and no considerably larger clone is one nucleotide away.

The origin of this receptor is a woman in her twenties or thirties with acute or convalescent COVID-19. Specimen: peripheral blood. The rearranged chain carries TRBV10-3 and TRBJ1-4; TRBD1 is a weak D gene call, 6 bases matching. Here is the DNA: TGTGCCATCAGTTGGGGGCGTGATGAAAAACTGTTTTTT. Its protein product is CAISWGRDEKLFF.